This T cell receptor (beta chain) was profiled in a study of T cell changes during pregnancy in multiple sclerosis. TCRdb's table, derived via immunoSEQ multiplex PCR, lists solely in-frame clones and lacks some. The data show 38,000 or so clones, 93% seen once. V lost 0 bases to trimming and J lost 5 bases, with 5 bases between them. Germline CDR1 ENHRY, CDR2 SYGVKD. The CDR3 covers 12 residues. This specimen was CD4+ T cells from peripheral blood mononuclear cells, taken in the first trimester of pregnancy. The chain has TRBV10-3 and TRBJ2-7; D is unresolved. The origin of this receptor is a female donor with multiple sclerosis, enrolled in a pregnancy study. The CDR3 here is CAISESQNEQYF. The CDR3 coding sequence is TGTGCCATCAGTGAGTCCCAGAACGAGCAGTACTTC.